This entry lists 14 T cell receptor beta chains sequenced from one sample in a study of cytomegalovirus exposure and HLA in healthy donors (TCRdb year 2017). The receptor library was made with the immunoSEQ multiplex PCR assay. TCRdb limited this immuneACCESS table to in-frame rearrangements with V and J called. A share of clones is missing; checked studies link under half to unresolved V genes, and the rest is unexplained. The sample table shows under 300,000 clones, and just over 85% are seen once. The ten largest make up about 1% of the sample. The sequencing sample was made of PBMCs. The receptors come from a woman between 18 and 29 years old in good health and CMV-seronegative.

The V and J genes are TRBV11-2 and TRBJ2-1; TRBD1 aligns across 7 bases. CDR1 is SGHAT, CDR2 FQNNGV, per germline. V was clipped by 5 bases and J by 7 bases; unmatched bases: 11. The CDR3 totals 15 residues. CDR3 loop: CASSRQGTTWNEQFF. The CDR3, as DNA: TGTGCCAGCAGCCGACAGGGAACGACCTGGAATGAGCAGTTCTTC.

The gene calls are TRBV20-1 and TRBJ2-3; TRBD2 might be the D (5 bases). CDR1 and CDR2 from the germline V gene are DFQATT and SNEGSKA (reference sequence). Trimming took 6 bases from V and 6 from J, leaving 10 bases between them. The CDR3 extends over 11 amino acids. The CDR3 DNA sequence: TGCAGTGCCCTAAGGACTGATACGCAGTATTTT. Protein product: CSALRTDTQYF.

This clone showed up just a few times. The gene calls are TRBV28 and TRBJ2-7, with D possibly TRBD2 on 5 matching bases. The CDR3 covers 15 residues. Germline CDR1 MDHEN, CDR2 SYDVKM. Trimming cost V 5 bases and J 3 bases, with 17 bases left between them. The CDR3 sequence: CASSPRAVVFYEQYF. CDR3 DNA: TGTGCCAGCAGTCCGCGGGCGGTTGTGTTCTACGAGCAGTACTTC.

This clone was picked up one time. The gene calls are TRBV6-1 and TRBJ1-2; perhaps TRBD1 as D (6 bases). Germline V gives CDR1 MNHNS, CDR2 SASEGT. The germline V and J ends were trimmed by 6 bases and 4 bases, with 18 bases remaining between them. CDR3 size: 15 residues. The CDR3 is CASSPGAGLGYGYTF. In DNA form, the CDR3 reads TGTGCCAGCAGCCCAGGGGCAGGGTTGGGCTATGGCTACACCTTC.

This chain connects TRBV9 to TRBJ2-5; 7 bases agree with TRBD2. The CDR3 runs 15 residues. In germline, CDR1 is SGDLS, CDR2 YYNGEE. The V gene end was trimmed by 4 bases and the J gene end by 1 base; junction bases not matched to a gene: 7. CDR3 sequence: CASSITGTIQETQYF. The CDR3 DNA follows: TGTGCCAGCAGCATTACCGGGACTATCCAAGAGACCCAGTACTTC.

This clone was seen a handful of times. The chain links TRBV10-3 to TRBJ2-7; tentatively, D is TRBD2 (5 bases). CDR3 size: 14 residues. Trimming removed 2 bases from V and 3 bases from J, with 11 bases in between. CDR1 is ENHRY, CDR2 SYGVKD, per germline. This chain's CDR3 is CAISEGGGGYEQYF. The CDR3 nucleotides are TGTGCCATCAGTGAGGGAGGTGGCGGCTACGAGCAGTACTTC.

The CDR3 coding sequence is TGTGCCAGCAGTTACGAGGGAAATGATTCACCCCTCCACTTT. This sequence encodes CASSYEGNDSPLHF. The genes are TRBV6-5 and TRBJ1-6; D not resolved. V shed 2 bases and J shed 8 bases, with 10 bases lying between them. CDR3 length: 14 amino acids. Germline CDR1 and CDR2: MNHEY and SVGAGI.

The V and J genes are TRBV9 and TRBJ1-2, with TRBD1 identical over 9 bases. This CDR3 has 16 amino acids. Per the germline V gene, CDR1 is SGDLS and CDR2 is YYNGEE. The V gene end was trimmed by 3 bases and the J gene end by 3 bases; junction bases not matched to a gene: 9. CDR3 sequence: CASSARGDRADYGYTF. The DNA for the CDR3 is TGTGCCAGCAGCGCTAGGGGGGACAGGGCAGACTATGGCTACACCTTC.

The chain couples TRBV18 to TRBJ2-1, with 10 bases lining up with TRBD1. The germline gives CDR1 KGHSH, CDR2 LQKENI. With V trimmed by 0 bases and J by 7 bases, 3 bases remained unmatched. The CDR3 has 15 residues. The CDR3 sequence is CASSPPDRGSNEQFF. CDR3 nucleotides: TGTGCCAGCTCACCACCGGACAGGGGGTCTAATGAGCAGTTCTTC. Full variable domain (missing parts from reference TRBV18 and TRBJ2-1): NAGVMQNPRHLVRRRGQEARLRCSPMKGHSHVYWYRQLPEEGLKFMVYLQKENIIDESGMPKERFSAEFPKEGPSILRIQQVVRGDSAAYFCASSPPDRGSNEQFFGPGTRLTVL.

The chain combines TRBV19 with TRBJ2-7; D is perhaps TRBD2 (6 bases). V gave up 3 bases and J gave up 5 bases, with 14 bases separating them. The CDR3 extends over 14 amino acids. The germline V gene has CDR1 LNHDA and CDR2 SQIVND (reference sequence). Written as DNA, the CDR3 is TGTGCCAGTAGTATTCGGGGGACCCTCCACGAGCAGTACTTC. It is translated as CASSIRGTLHEQYF.

The V and J genes are TRBV5-6 and TRBJ1-2, with a weak D call TRBD1 (5 bases). The germline V gene encodes CDR1 SGHDT and CDR2 YYEEEE. The CDR3 sequence is 16 residues long. V was trimmed by 0 bases and J by 0 bases, leaving 12 bases between them. The CDR3 spells CASSLGRGKSNYGYTF. CDR3 sequence (DNA): TGTGCCAGCAGCTTGGGGCGGGGCAAGTCTAACTATGGCTACACCTTC.

This chain links TRBV10-3 with TRBJ2-7, with TRBD2 matching 11 bases. CDR3 length equals 14 residues. Trimming cost V 6 bases and J 2 bases; bases outside gene matches: 3. Per germline, CDR1 ENHRY and CDR2 SYGVKD. CDR3 nucleotides: TGTGCCATCAGGGGACTAGCGGAGCCCTACGAGCAGTACTTC. Translating gives CAIRGLAEPYEQYF.

The chain links TRBV25-1 to TRBJ1-1, with 8 bases fitting TRBD1. CDR1 and CDR2 from the germline V gene are MGHDK and SYGVNS. V gave up 6 bases and J gave up 5 bases; unmatched junction bases: 5. CDR3 size: 13 residues. The CDR3: CASRQGARTEAFF. The CDR3 DNA reads as TGTGCCAGCAGGCAGGGGGCAAGAACTGAAGCTTTCTTT.

In this sample, this clone turned up a few times. The V gene is TRBV6-6, the J gene TRBJ1-2; D is possibly TRBD1 (6 bases). CDR3 length: 13 amino acids. CDR1 and CDR2 (germline): MNHNY, SVGAGI (reference sequence). With 6 bases removed from V and 2 bases from J, the gap between germline ends came to 10 bases. The CDR3 sequence is CASSLDRNYGYTF. DNA of the CDR3: TGTGCCAGCAGCCTGGACAGAAACTATGGCTACACCTTC.